This paragraph reports one T cell receptor beta chain. Germline lookup yields CDR1 SGHRS and CDR2 YFSETQ. CDR3 size: 16 residues. The junction had 8 bases not matched to a gene; V was cut back by 4 bases and J by 6 bases. The source of the sample is a study of blood T cell repertoires in COVID-19. Study-wide background: From T cells, B-cell-depleted T cells, or PBMCs came the material, which was cDNA or gDNA.

How the authors handled the data: It was from reference gene primer amplification that nucleated cell counts were estimated. Sequencing was performed with immunoSEQ multiplex PCR; in TCRdb, only in-frame clones are kept and a portion is missing. The D gene and trimming were derived from the DNA, and the V and J assignments and clone size from that table. The table includes under 250,000 clones, around 90% detected once. This TCR was sampled from a man aged 55 to 70 who had recovered from COVID-19. The sample taken for sequencing was peripheral blood. This chain joins TRBV5-1 and TRBJ1-4, with TRBD1 matching 11 bases. CDR3 DNA sequence: TGCGCCAGCAGCCAGTGGACAGGGGGCGTGGATGAAAAACTGTTTTTT. It translates to CASSQWTGGVDEKLFF. The variable domain in full, completed from reference TRBV5-1 and TRBJ1-4, reads KAGVTQTPRYLIKTRGQQVTLSCSPISGHRSVSWYQQTPGQGLQFLFEYFSETQRNKGNFPGRFSGRQFSNSRSEMNVSTLELGDSALYLCASSQWTGGVDEKLFFGSGTQLSVL.